Presented here are 20 T cell receptor beta chains from one specimen sequenced in a study of shared clonotypes between healthy human individuals. Some clones are missing from TCRdb's copy, which holds only in-frame ones; the method was immunoSEQ multiplex PCR. The table records approximately 2.4 million clones, about 94% of them present only once. The sample was naive CD4+ T cells sorted from blood. The subset: CD45RA+ positively selected. Receptors were obtained from a young man in good health.

The table lists this clone with a few counts. The chain recombines TRBV20-1 with TRBJ1-1; D may be TRBD1 (6 bases). The V gene's germline CDR1 is DFQATT and CDR2 SNEGSKA (reference sequence). There are 11 residues in the CDR3. Trimming took 8 bases from V and 1 from J, leaving 8 bases between them. The CDR3: CSLGQNTEAFF. In nucleotides, the CDR3 is TGCAGTCTGGGACAGAACACTGAAGCTTTCTTT.

The V gene is TRBV7-2, the J gene TRBJ1-2, with 8 bases fitting TRBD1. Looked up from germline, CDR1 is SGHTA and CDR2 is FQGNSA. Losses at the gene ends were 6 bases for V and 4 bases for J; bases not matched to a gene: 10. The CDR3 runs 15 residues. The CDR3 here is CASSLGQGQGYGYTF. CDR3 coding DNA: TGTGCCAGCAGTCTCGGACAGGGCCAGGGCTATGGCTACACCTTC.

This clone was seen a single time. CDR3 in DNA: TGTGCCAGCAGTGAAAGCTGGGTGCCCACCTTC. This sequence encodes CASSESWVPTF. This sequence joins TRBV2 and TRBJ1-2; D gene uncertain. The V gene lost 2 bases and the J gene lost 13 bases, with 11 bases spanning the gap. Germline CDR1 reads SNHLY; CDR2 reads FYNNEI. This CDR3 region has 11 residues.

The chain combines TRBV7-9 with TRBJ1-6; 8 nucleotides agree with TRBD1. Germline values: CDR1 SEHNR, CDR2 FQNEAQ (reference sequence). This CDR3 is 16 amino acids long. J lost 6 bases, V lost 5 bases, and 9 bases had no gene match. CDR3 protein: CASSRPGTGSNSPLHF. The CDR3 region has the DNA TGTGCCAGCAGCCGTCCCGGGACAGGAAGTAATTCACCCCTCCACTTT.

V usage is TRBV6-1 and J usage is TRBJ1-2; perhaps TRBD1 as D (6 bases). The germline V and J ends were trimmed by 6 bases and 3 bases, with 17 bases remaining between them. The CDR3 is 15 amino acids. CDR1 and CDR2 (germline): MNHNS, SASEGT. CDR3 residues: CASRLDRPRDYGYTF. The CDR3 DNA is TGTGCCAGCAGACTTGACAGGCCGAGGGACTATGGCTACACCTTC.

The rearrangement uses TRBV6-5 and TRBJ2-3; D call uncertain. The CDR3 sequence is 13 residues long. Trimming pared 6 bases from V and 6 bases from J, leaving 13 bases between. The germline gives CDR1 MNHEY, CDR2 SVGAGI. The CDR3 DNA follows: TGTGCCAGCAGACAAATGGGGATTGATACGCAGTATTTT. It yields the protein CASRQMGIDTQYF.

This clone is a singleton in its sample. This chain links TRBV19 with TRBJ1-5; no clear D gene. Germline CDR1 and CDR2: LNHDA and SQIVND (reference sequence). V lost 3 bases and J 3 bases, leaving 12 bases between the germline ends. This CDR3 has 15 amino acids. The chain's CDR3 is CASSIGWVINQPQHF. The CDR3 DNA reads as TGTGCCAGTAGTATCGGCTGGGTTATCAATCAGCCCCAGCATTTT.

The chain recombines TRBV18 with TRBJ1-2, with D maybe TRBD1 (5 bases). The CDR3 length is 17 residues. CDR1 is KGHSH and CDR2 is LQKENI in the germline V gene. The ends were cut back, 0 bases at V and 5 bases at J, with 19 bases in the middle. CDR3 in DNA: TGTGCCAGCTCACCACCTATGGGGGGAGGCCCCGTTTATGGCTACACCTTC. The encoded protein is CASSPPMGGGPVYGYTF.

The rearrangement links TRBV6-1 to TRBJ2-7; D might be TRBD2 (6 bases). The V gene lost 1 base and the J gene lost 7 bases, with 14 bases spanning the gap. Germline-derived CDR1 and CDR2 are MNHNS and SASEGT. This CDR3 spans 14 amino acids. In nucleotides, the CDR3 is TGTGCCAGCAGTGAAGTTCCATACCGGGGGGAGCAGTACTTC. Protein sequence: CASSEVPYRGEQYF.

This sequence joins TRBV27 and TRBJ2-4; D unresolved. V lost 3 bases and J 2 bases, leaving 8 bases between the germline ends. The CDR3 spans 14 residues. The germline CDR1 and CDR2 sequences are MNHEY and SMNVEV (reference sequence). The CDR3 DNA reads TGTGCCAGCAGTTTCCGAGTTTCCAAAAACATTCAGTACTTC. Its translation is CASSFRVSKNIQYF.

The gene calls are TRBV6-4 and TRBJ1-2, with D possibly being TRBD1 (5 bases). Between the trimmed V and J ends, which lost 0 bases and 10 bases, there was a span of 12 bases. The germline gives CDR1 MRHNA, CDR2 SNTAGT. The CDR3 extends over 13 amino acids. The CDR3 loop reads CASSDSWGENYTF. CDR3 sequence (DNA): TGTGCCAGCAGTGACTCGTGGGGGGAGAACTACACCTTC.

This clone occurred once. The sample carries other DNA sequences with the same CDR3. The V and J genes are TRBV28 and TRBJ1-2; perhaps TRBD1 as D (6 bases). Germline V gene data show CDR1 as MDHEN and CDR2 as SYDVKM. V was cut by 5 bases and J by 1 base, with 8 bases left in between. The CDR3 contains 13 residues. CDR3 loop: CASSLGGNYGYTF. CDR3 DNA: TGTGCCAGCAGTCTAGGGGGTAACTATGGCTACACCTTC.

The CDR3 protein is CAWNGDRTNYGYTF. CDR3 DNA: TGTGCCTGGAATGGGGACAGGACCAACTATGGCTACACCTTC. V usage is TRBV30 and J usage is TRBJ1-2; 8 nucleotides align to TRBD1. V shed 4 bases, J shed 2 bases, and the junction held 6 bases outside the gene matches. This CDR3 contains 14 residues. Germline CDR1 is GTSNPN and CDR2 is SVGIG (reference sequence).

This chain links TRBV2 with TRBJ1-1, with D possibly TRBD1 on 5 matching bases. Per the germline V gene, CDR1 is SNHLY and CDR2 is FYNNEI. V was shortened by 6 bases and J by 7 bases, with 15 bases between the two germline ends. The CDR3 contains 13 residues. CDR3 sequence reads: CASSNGGKYEAFF. The DNA for the CDR3 is TGTGCCAGCAGCAACGGGGGGAAGTATGAAGCTTTCTTT.

DNA for the CDR3: TGTGCCAGCAGTTACGGAGCAGGCCTTCGGTTTTACGAGCAGTACTTC. Encoded protein: CASSYGAGLRFYEQYF. This chain joins TRBV6-6 and TRBJ2-7; D remains unclear. With 2 bases removed from V and 4 bases from J, the gap between germline ends came to 18 bases. This CDR3 is 16 amino acids long. Germline CDR1 and CDR2: MNHNY and SVGAGI (reference sequence).

This sequence joins TRBV5-8 and TRBJ1-5, with D possibly matching TRBD1 (5 bases). Looked up from germline, CDR1 is SGHTS and CDR2 is YDEGEE. This CDR3 region has 17 residues. Trimming stripped 1 base from V and 0 bases from J, with 14 bases between. The CDR3 sequence: CASSLPPGGFSNQPQHF. CDR3 nucleotides: TGTGCCAGCAGCTTGCCTCCGGGGGGTTTTAGCAATCAGCCCCAGCATTTT.

The V gene is TRBV5-1, the J gene TRBJ2-6; TRBD1 matches at 8 bases. CDR1 SGHRS and CDR2 YFSETQ come from the germline V gene. The CDR3 covers 17 residues. V lost 4 bases to trimming and J lost 3 bases; unmatched junction nucleotides: 9. The CDR3 loop reads CASSPLTGGGGANVLTF. The CDR3 bases are TGCGCCAGCAGCCCTCTCACAGGGGGAGGTGGGGCCAACGTCCTGACTTTC.

This rearrangement joins TRBV19 to TRBJ1-2; D possibly corresponds to TRBD1 (6 bases). Per germline, CDR1 LNHDA and CDR2 SQIVND (reference sequence). There are 13 residues in the CDR3. V lost 6 bases to trimming and J lost 1 base, with 9 bases between them. In nucleotides, the CDR3 is TGTGCCAGTAGCCAGGGACATAACTATGGCTACACCTTC. It yields the protein CASSQGHNYGYTF.

The chain employs TRBV5-1 and TRBJ2-7; D uncertain. The length of the CDR3 is 15 residues. Deletions cut 0 bases from V and 0 bases from J, with 10 bases between. Germline CDR1 reads SGHRS; CDR2 reads YFSETQ. The CDR3 sequence is CASSLELGDSYEQYF. In DNA form, the CDR3 reads TGCGCCAGCAGCTTGGAATTGGGCGACTCCTACGAGCAGTACTTC.

This clone was seen just once. The V and J genes are TRBV29-1 and TRBJ1-2; 8 bases agree with TRBD1. The junction had 9 bases not matched to a gene; V was cut back by 7 bases and J by 8 bases. This CDR3 is built from 12 residues. Germline V gene data show CDR1 as SQVTM and CDR2 as ANQGSEA. CDR3 loop: CSALQGEEGYTF. The CDR3 DNA is TGCAGCGCCTTACAGGGGGAAGAGGGCTACACCTTC. Full variable domain (outside the CDR3, taken from reference TRBV29-1 and TRBJ1-2): SAVISQKPSRDICQRGTSLTIQCQVDSQVTMMFWYRQQPGQSLTLIATANQGSEATYESGFVIDKFPISRPNLTFSTLTVSNMSPEDSSIYLCSALQGEEGYTFGSGTRLTVV.